The 20 T cell receptor beta chains below all came from one sample that was sequenced in a study of identical twins. TCRdb reprocessed the 5' RACE reads with MiXCR, giving one entry per CDR3 protein. In the table there are roughly 220,000 distinct CDR3 sequences, 6.5% to 8% of which are singletons. Separately, the same data were catalogued under a study of T cells expressing NK-cell markers.

Sequencing was carried out using CD8+ T cells sorted from blood. All receptors come from a woman aged 18-29 years in good health.

The rearrangement links TRBV29-1 to TRBJ1-2, with D unclear. Germline V gene sequence: CDR1 SQVTM, CDR2 ANQGSEA. The germline V and J ends were trimmed by 0 bases and 6 bases, with 14 bases remaining between them. The CDR3 contains 14 residues. DNA of the CDR3: TGCAGCGTTGAAGATGGATGGTCCCGTGATGGCTACACCTTC. Protein sequence: CSVEDGWSRDGYTF.

The V and J genes are TRBV12-3 or TRBV12-4 and TRBJ2-3; unclear D gene. Between the trimmed V and J ends, which lost 0 bases and 2 bases, there was a span of 6 bases. The CDR3 has 14 residues. CDR3 in DNA: TGTGCCAGCAGTTTAGCGCGAGACACAGATACGCAGTATTTT. Encoded protein: CASSLARDTDTQYF.

The table lists this clonotype with many counts. The V call is TRBV20-1, the J call TRBJ1-2; D unresolved. This CDR3 spans 14 amino acids. Germline V gives CDR1 DFQATT, CDR2 SNEGSKA (reference sequence). The CDR3 loop reads CSPTHAEANYGYTF. CDR3 DNA: TGCAGCCCGACCCACGCCGAAGCTAACTATGGCTACACCTTC.

In this sample, this clonotype turned up a few times. V is TRBV6-1 and J is TRBJ2-2; 9 bases map to TRBD2. The germline V gene has CDR1 MNHNS and CDR2 SASEGT. The CDR3 sequence is 16 residues long. V gave up 5 bases and J gave up 4 bases; unmatched junction bases: 8. CDR3 sequence (DNA): TGTGCCAGCAGTCCTAGAGCGGGGGGACGCACCGGGGAGCTGTTTTTT. As protein: CASSPRAGGRTGELFF.

The chain has TRBV5-1 and TRBJ2-1; 9 nucleotides align to TRBD2. The J segment lost 7 bases and the V segment lost 3 bases, leaving 8 bases of the junction unmatched. CDR3 length equals 15 residues. In germline, CDR1 is SGHRS, CDR2 YFSETQ. In DNA, the CDR3 is TGCGCCAGCAGCTCTCTAGCGGGGTCCAGGAATGAGCAGTTCTTC. This gives the protein CASSSLAGSRNEQFF.

The genes are TRBV29-1 and TRBJ1-2; maybe TRBD1 (5 bases). The CDR3 length is 12 residues. V shed 6 bases and J shed 6 bases, with 14 bases lying between them. The germline gives CDR1 SQVTM, CDR2 ANQGSEA. The CDR3 region is CSVTWGVDGYTF. CDR3 coding DNA: TGCAGCGTCACCTGGGGGGTTGATGGCTACACCTTC.

This clonotype was picked up many times. V and J are TRBV12-3 or TRBV12-4 and TRBJ2-3; TRBD2 might be the D (6 bases). CDR3 length equals 14 residues. Trimming cost V 3 bases and J 5 bases, with 12 bases left between them. CDR3 protein: CASSFGGAGDTQYF. CDR3 DNA sequence: TGTGCCAGCAGTTTTGGCGGGGCGGGAGATACGCAGTATTTT.

This clonotype was detected a few times. V gene TRBV10-3 combines with J gene TRBJ2-3, with D possibly TRBD2 on 6 matching bases. CDR3 length: 16 residues. Trimming left V 6 bases short and J 5 bases short, with 21 bases between. CDR1 and CDR2 (germline): ENHRY, SYGVKD. CDR3 loop: CAIRRAGPEEGDTQYF. DNA for the CDR3: TGTGCCATCAGACGGGCGGGACCTGAGGAGGGAGATACGCAGTATTTT.

In its sample, this clonotype was seen a few times. The chain carries TRBV29-1 and TRBJ2-7; 7 nucleotides agree with TRBD1. Germline trimming cut 7 bases from V and 1 base from J; bases unmatched to any gene: 10. Germline V lookup: CDR1 SQVTM, CDR2 ANQGSEA. The CDR3 is made up of 14 amino acids. The CDR3 reads CSAKPRDRSYEQYF. The CDR3 coding sequence is TGCAGCGCCAAACCCCGGGACAGATCCTACGAGCAGTACTTC.

The chain links TRBV3-1 to TRBJ2-6; TRBD1 agrees at 7 bases. The CDR3 sequence is 19 residues long. Germline CDR1 and CDR2: LGHDT and YNNKEL (reference sequence). The J segment lost 0 bases and the V segment lost 3 bases, leaving 11 bases of the junction unmatched. The CDR3 DNA reads TGTGCCAGCAGCCATCCCAGACAGGGCAAGAGCTCTGGGGCCAACGTCCTGACTTTC. Protein sequence: CASSHPRQGKSSGANVLTF.

This clonotype was detected ten times or more. The CDR3, as DNA: TGTGCCAGCAGTTTCTTTACGGGCGACGAGCAGTACTTC. The encoded protein is CASSFFTGDEQYF. The V gene is TRBV27, the J gene TRBJ2-7; no definite D call. The germline gives CDR1 MNHEY, CDR2 SMNVEV (reference sequence). The CDR3 contains 13 residues. V was cut by 3 bases and J by 5 bases, with 11 bases left in between.

The chain joins TRBV6-2 or TRBV6-3 to TRBJ2-5, with D unclear. The V gene lost 2 bases and the J gene lost 2 bases, with 12 bases spanning the gap. The CDR3 is made up of 15 amino acids. The germline V gene encodes CDR1 MNHEY and CDR2 SVGEGT. The CDR3 DNA reads as TGTGCCAGCAGTTACGTGATAGACCCACAAGAGACCCAGTACTTC. It translates to CASSYVIDPQETQYF.

This clonotype was observed a handful of times. A read error may be the cause here, since a much bigger clone is one base away. The V call is TRBV6-5, the J call TRBJ2-7; 8 bases are a match to TRBD1. The CDR3 length is 13 residues. Germline CDR1 is MNHEY and CDR2 is SVGAGI. J was trimmed by 2 bases and V by 4 bases; bases with no gene match: 1. The CDR3 region is CASSSQGAYEQYF. Written as DNA, the CDR3 is TGTGCCAGCAGTTCACAGGGGGCCTACGAGCAGTACTTC.

In this sample, this clonotype turned up many times. In nucleotides, the CDR3 is TGTGCCAGCAGCCGCACCGGGGAGCTGTTTTTT. It specifies CASSRTGELFF. The chain employs TRBV11-2 and TRBJ2-2, with D unresolved. Per germline, CDR1 SGHAT and CDR2 FQNNGV. CDR3 length: 11 residues. The germline V and J ends were trimmed by 5 bases and 4 bases, with 2 bases remaining between them. The full variable domain, with the rest looked up from reference TRBV11-2 and TRBJ2-2, is EAGVAQSPRYKIIEKRQSVAFWCNPISGHATLYWYQQILGQGPKLLIQFQNNGVVDDSQLPKDRFSAERLKGVDSTLKIQPAKLEDSAVYLCASSRTGELFFGEGSRLTVL.

This clonotype was counted a few times. The chain uses TRBV29-1 and TRBJ2-1; D uncertain. Trimming removed 4 bases at V and 4 bases at J, with 11 bases between. The CDR3 covers 13 residues. CDR1 is SQVTM, CDR2 ANQGSEA, per germline. The CDR3 protein is CSVVSLEYNEQFF. CDR3 sequence (DNA): TGCAGCGTTGTCTCGTTGGAATACAATGAGCAGTTCTTC.

The sample holds a few counts of this clonotype. A junction boundary mismatches the germline segment, possibly from a read error. The chain uses TRBV25-1 and TRBJ2-5; D possibly corresponds to TRBD2 (5 bases). CDR1 MGHDK and CDR2 SYGVNS come from the germline V gene. The length of the CDR3 is 10 residues. CDR3 residues: CASSEQTKIF. CDR3 DNA sequence: TGTGCCAGCAGTGAACAGACTAAGATCTTC.

Comments on this clonotype: The junction and the germline gene differ at one end; a read error may be behind it. V usage is TRBV6-1 and J usage is TRBJ2-7, with 11 positions matching TRBD2. CDR3 size: 15 residues. The germline CDR1 and CDR2 sequences are MNHNS and SASEGT. CDR3 residues: CASRLTPGTSGDLFF. In DNA, the CDR3 is TGTGCCAGCAGACTTACCCCCGGGACTAGCGGAGACCTTTTTTTC.

The chain carries TRBV5-1 and TRBJ2-1; 9 positions match TRBD2. Trimming removed 0 bases from V and 1 base from J; junction bases left unmatched: 8. Germline assignment: CDR1 SGHRS and CDR2 YFSETQ. The CDR3 contains 18 residues. CDR3: CASSLAIAGARSYNEQFF. The CDR3 coding sequence is TGCGCCAGCAGCTTGGCGATAGCGGGAGCTCGTTCCTACAATGAGCAGTTCTTC.

This sequence joins TRBV10-3 and TRBJ2-3; 9 nucleotides agree with TRBD2. V shed 7 bases and J 1 base; nucleotides not matched to a gene: 6. The germline V gene encodes CDR1 ENHRY and CDR2 SYGVKD. The CDR3 has 15 residues. The DNA of the CDR3 is TGTGCCATCACGGTCGCGGGAGGGCGCACAGATACGCAGTATTTT. Protein sequence: CAITVAGGRTDTQYF.

This clonotype was recorded a few times. The chain carries TRBV5-1 and TRBJ2-1, with 15 nucleotides matching TRBD2. This CDR3 is built from 19 residues. Germline V gene data show CDR1 as SGHRS and CDR2 as YFSETQ. The V segment lost 1 base and the J segment 8 bases; nucleotides outside the gene matches: 13. CDR3 DNA sequence: TGCGCCAGCAGCTTGATCGGACTAGCGGGGGGGGCTGAGGGACATGAGCAGTTCTTC. Protein sequence: CASSLIGLAGGAEGHEQFF.